This T cell receptor (beta chain) was sequenced in a study of graft-versus-host responses after intestinal transplantation. Overall study: Among the recipients, transplants were multivisceral, liver-intestinal, or isolated intestinal. Each patient got anti-thymocyte globulin induction, then tacrolimus and steroids for approximately 3 years. General observations from the study: Where graft-donor T cell macrochimerism was present, patients had high graft-versus-host to host-versus-graft clonal ratios in allografts. Investigators detected GvH clones in recipient marrow, with some emerging earlier in ileum or blood.

This clone was recorded once. The antigen is undetermined. Sequencing was performed with immunoSEQ multiplex PCR; in TCRdb, only in-frame clones are kept and a portion is missing. This sample has more than 80,000 clones; roughly four fifths occur once, and the top ten carry roughly 15%. The CDR3 runs to 16 residues. After removal of 5 bases from V and 3 bases from J, the junction contained 11 bases not matched to a gene. Germline CDR1 is SGHAT and CDR2 is FQNNGV. The receptor's source is a human donor who received an intestinal transplant. The starting material was unstimulated CD8+ T cells sorted from spleen or lymph node cells, obtained before intestinal transplant. J is TRBJ2-7 and V is TRBV11-2; 9 positions agree with TRBD2. CDR3 residues: CASSSSLAGPIYEQYF. The DNA of the CDR3 is TGTGCCAGCAGCAGTTCTCTAGCGGGGCCAATCTACGAGCAGTACTTC.